Listed below are T cell receptor beta chains from one sample, sequenced in a study of vaccination and CD4 T cells after COVID-19. Using its own MiXCR run on the PCR reads, TCRdb lists one record per CDR3 protein. The table includes fewer than 9,000 distinct CDR3 sequences, 73% detected once. No antigens are known for them. The source material was CD4+ T cells from blood, cultured in vitro. The receptor set was obtained from a human donor who had recovered from COVID-19. CDR3s include the opening cysteine and the closing phenylalanine or tryptophan. Each record gives: V gene, CDR3 length, clone size, J gene, D gene, CDR3 protein, CDR3 DNA. A D gene is named only where the DNA matches it firmly. Not every row has a clone size; where given, it reads once, few, many or a size class.

TRBV6-2/TRBV6-3	12	medium-sized	TRBJ1-2	.	CASSDRNYGYTF	TGTGCCAGCAGTGACAGAAACTATGGCTACACCTTC
TRBV6-1	13	.	TRBJ2-2	TRBD2	CARPGLGTGELFF	TGTGCCAGACCGGGACTAGGGACCGGGGAGCTGTTTTTT
TRBV27	14	.	TRBJ2-3	.	CASSLYGVTDTQYF	TGTGCCAGCAGTTTATATGGGGTTACAGATACGCAGTATTTT
TRBV9	16	once	TRBJ2-1	.	CASSVGSDISYNEQFF	TGTGCCAGCAGCGTAGGATCTGACATCTCCTACAATGAGCAGTTCTTC
TRBV28	13	.	TRBJ2-2	.	CASSLPSLGELFF	TGTGCCAGCAGTCTCCCGTCCCTCGGGGAGCTGTTTTTT
TRBV20-1	13	.	TRBJ1-1	.	CSGKDGGPREAFF	TGCAGTGGAAAAGATGGGGGGCCTCGGGAAGCTTTCTTT
TRBV20-1	13	.	TRBJ2-3	.	CSARDGFTDTQYF	TGCAGTGCTAGAGATGGGTTCACAGATACGCAGTATTTT
TRBV28	12	.	TRBJ1-2	TRBD1	CASREGARGYTF	TGTGCCAGCAGGGAGGGGGCGCGGGGCTACACCTTC
TRBV7-2	13	few	TRBJ2-2	.	CASSSGLPGELFF	TGTGCCAGCAGCTCAGGGTTACCCGGGGAGCTGTTTTTT
TRBV19	14	once	TRBJ2-7	TRBD1	CASSRDRGTYEQYF	TGTGCCAGTAGCCGGGACAGGGGTACATACGAGCAGTACTTC
TRBV28	13	.	TRBJ2-5	.	CASSYSGVETQYF	TGTGCCAGCAGTTATAGTGGAGTGGAGACCCAGTACTTC
TRBV20-1	15	few	TRBJ1-5	TRBD1	CSARDVQGGNQPQHF	TGCAGTGCTAGAGATGTGCAGGGGGGCAATCAGCCCCAGCATTTT
TRBV11-2	15	.	TRBJ1-5	.	CASSWSRGGNQPQHF	TGTGCCAGCAGCTGGTCGCGGGGGGGCAATCAGCCCCAGCATTTT
TRBV10-1	15	large	TRBJ2-1	TRBD2	CASSEKASGYNEQFF	TGCGCCAGCAGTGAGAAGGCTAGCGGTTACAATGAGCAGTTCTTC
TRBV7-8	15	.	TRBJ1-5	TRBD1	CASSYRTGSNQPQHF	TGTGCCAGCAGCTATCGGACAGGTAGCAATCAGCCCCAGCATTTT
TRBV28	13	once	TRBJ1-1	.	CASGGGHNTEAFF	TGTGCCAGCGGTGGGGGGCATAACACTGAAGCTTTCTTT
TRBV28	17	once	TRBJ1-5	.	CASSATGTKRGNQPQHF	TGTGCCAGCAGCGCAACCGGGACCAAGCGAGGCAATCAGCCCCAGCATTTT
TRBV20-1	13	.	TRBJ1-1	.	CSAQPPRPTEAFF	TGCAGTGCACAGCCGCCGCGGCCCACTGAAGCTTTCTTT
TRBV6-1	14	.	TRBJ1-6	TRBD1	CASRLDRVNSPLHF	TGTGCCAGCAGACTGGACAGGGTTAATTCACCCCTCCACTTT
TRBV7-2	14	.	TRBJ1-4	.	CASSFGAGGEKLFF	TGTGCCAGCAGCTTCGGGGCGGGAGGGGAAAAACTGTTTTTT
TRBV11-3	12	.	TRBJ1-1	.	CASSFTGTEAFF	TGTGCCAGCAGCTTCACTGGCACTGAAGCTTTCTTT
TRBV7-8	15	.	TRBJ1-2	TRBD1	CASSPWDRGNYGYTF	TGTGCCAGCAGCCCATGGGACAGGGGTAACTATGGCTACACCTTC
TRBV30	14	.	TRBJ2-6	.	CACPRTSGANVLTF	TGTGCCTGTCCGAGAACCTCTGGGGCCAACGTCCTGACTTTC
TRBV19	15	.	TRBJ1-1	TRBD1	CASSVTGGSKTEAFF	TGTGCCAGTAGCGTGACAGGGGGATCGAAGACTGAAGCTTTCTTT
TRBV20-1	13	once	TRBJ2-7	TRBD2	CSADLAGADEQYF	TGCAGTGCGGATCTAGCGGGAGCAGACGAGCAGTACTTC
TRBV2	11	.	TRBJ2-3	.	CASSGVDTQYF	TGTGCCAGCAGCGGGGTAGATACGCAGTATTTT
TRBV6-2/TRBV6-3	13	.	TRBJ1-6	.	CASSYGDNSPLHF	TGTGCCAGCAGTTACGGGGACAATTCACCCCTCCACTTT
TRBV20-1	13	.	TRBJ2-7	.	CSASNMGGAGAPF	TGCAGTGCTTCCAACATGGGGGGGGCTGGGGCGCCCTTC
TRBV24-1	13	.	TRBJ2-5	.	CAAGQGNLETQYF	TGTGCCGCCGGACAAGGCAACTTAGAGACCCAGTACTTC
TRBV6-2/TRBV6-3	17	.	TRBJ2-1	.	CASSYLHRGLLTNEQFF	TGTGCCAGCAGTTACCTACACCGAGGGCTACTTACCAATGAGCAGTTCTTC
TRBV7-9	13	.	TRBJ2-2	.	CASSLVYTGELFF	TGTGCCAGCAGCTTAGTGTACACCGGGGAGCTGTTTTTT
TRBV19	14	.	TRBJ1-5	TRBD1	CARKGQGANQPQHF	TGTGCCAGAAAAGGGCAGGGGGCGAATCAGCCCCAGCATTTT
TRBV7-7	15	.	TRBJ2-2	.	CASSPREANTGELFF	TGTGCCAGCAGTCCTCGGGAAGCGAACACCGGGGAGCTGTTTTTT
TRBV20-1	13	.	TRBJ1-3	.	CSALRASGNTIYF	TGCAGTGCTCTGCGGGCCTCTGGAAACACCATATATTTT
TRBV7-2	12	.	TRBJ1-5	.	CASSARGQPQHF	TGTGCCAGCAGCGCACGGGGTCAGCCCCAGCATTTT
TRBV7-2	14	.	TRBJ1-3	.	CASSFGGSGNTIYF	TGTGCCAGCAGCTTTGGGGGTTCTGGAAACACCATATATTTT
TRBV6-4	13	.	TRBJ2-1	TRBD1	CASSRQGYGEQFF	TGTGCCAGCAGCCGACAGGGCTATGGAGAGCAGTTCTTC
TRBV7-9	15	medium-sized	TRBJ1-2	TRBD1	CASSPRTGGTYGYTF	TGTGCCAGCAGCCCGAGGACAGGGGGAACCTATGGCTACACCTTC
TRBV7-9	11	.	TRBJ1-1	.	CASSLARKAFF	TGTGCCAGCAGCTTAGCCAGAAAAGCTTTCTTT
TRBV7-2	13	.	TRBJ1-1	.	CASSLTGNTEAFF	TGTGCCAGCAGCTTAACGGGGAACACTGAAGCTTTCTTT
TRBV24-1	14	.	TRBJ1-2	.	CATSDSTDTMGYTF	TGTGCCACCAGTGACTCGACGGATACTATGGGCTACACCTTC
TRBV28	15	few	TRBJ1-2	TRBD1	CASSPGTGANYGYTF	TGTGCCAGCAGTCCCGGGACAGGGGCTAACTATGGCTACACCTTC
TRBV4-3	15	.	TRBJ2-7	.	CASSQDLRTDYEQYF	TGCGCCAGCAGCCAAGATCTGAGGACAGATTACGAGCAGTACTTC
TRBV15	16	.	TRBJ1-3	.	CATSRGLNDAGNTIYF	TGTGCCACCAGCAGAGGACTAAATGACGCCGGAAACACCATATATTTT
TRBV29-1	15	.	TRBJ2-5	TRBD2	CSVDEAGRRRETQYF	TGCAGCGTTGACGAAGCGGGGAGAAGGAGAGAGACCCAGTACTTC
TRBV29-1	13	.	TRBJ2-1	.	CRATEGARNEQFF	TGCAGGGCGACGGAGGGGGCGAGGAATGAGCAGTTCTTC
TRBV7-2	15	.	TRBJ2-3	TRBD2	CASSSGLAGGNTQYF	TGTGCCAGCAGCTCCGGACTAGCGGGAGGGAACACGCAGTATTTT
TRBV7-2	18	.	TRBJ2-6	TRBD1	CASSPRTGQRSGANVLTF	TGTGCCAGCAGCCCAAGGACAGGCCAGAGGTCTGGGGCCAACGTCCTGACTTTC
TRBV6-1	15	once	TRBJ2-1	.	CASNGGSGYYNEQFF	TGTGCCAGCAATGGCGGAAGCGGGTACTACAATGAGCAGTTCTTC
TRBV27	14	.	TRBJ1-5	.	CASSSRQVNQPQHF	TGTGCCAGCAGTTCCCGACAGGTCAATCAGCCCCAGCATTTT
TRBV6-1	11	.	TRBJ2-7	.	CASSDSREQYF	TGTGCCAGCTCGGACAGTCGGGAGCAGTACTTC
TRBV7-2	15	.	TRBJ1-6	.	CASSLRAWDNSPLHF	TGTGCCAGCAGCTTGAGGGCTTGGGATAATTCACCCCTCCACTTT
TRBV27	15	.	TRBJ2-7	TRBD1	CASSPRTGNSYEQYF	TGTGCCAGCAGTCCGCGGACAGGGAACTCCTACGAGCAGTACTTC
TRBV29-1	12	few	TRBJ2-5	.	CSVRPNWGPQYF	TGCAGCGTGAGACCCAACTGGGGCCCCCAGTACTTC
TRBV24-1	12	.	TRBJ1-6	.	CATPAQDSPLHF	TGTGCCACCCCGGCCCAGGACTCACCCCTCCACTTT
TRBV27	13	.	TRBJ1-2	.	CASRIGTSYGYTF	TGTGCCAGCAGGATCGGGACATCCTATGGCTACACCTTC
TRBV4-3	14	.	TRBJ1-5	.	CASSHTVKDQPQHF	TGCGCCAGCAGCCATACCGTCAAAGACCAGCCCCAGCATTTT
TRBV6-2/TRBV6-3	17	.	TRBJ2-5	TRBD2	CASSYFSGLAGGETQYF	TGTGCCAGCAGTTACTTCTCTGGACTAGCGGGAGGTGAGACCCAGTACTTC
TRBV4-1	16	medium-sized	TRBJ2-7	TRBD1	CASSQPGQGGNYEQYF	TGCGCCAGCAGCCAACCGGGACAGGGAGGAAACTACGAGCAGTACTTC
TRBV18	14	.	TRBJ2-7	TRBD1	CASATGTGMGEQYF	TGTGCCAGCGCTACCGGGACAGGGATGGGGGAGCAGTACTTC